The table lists the clone carrying this TCR beta chain with a few counts. Its antigen is not identified. Germline assignment: CDR1 SGHDN and CDR2 FVKESK. Trimming removed 3 bases from V and 2 bases from J, with 11 bases in between. The CDR3 has 15 amino acids. These data are taken from a study of beta chain features in type 1 diabetes. Regarding the study as a whole: Type 1 diabetes patients had moderately but significantly shorter TCRB CDR3s in all four CD4+ subsets. Patients' naive, central memory and Treg TCRB repertoires seemed closer to one another than those of healthy donors.

Investigators reverse transcribed all isolated RNA, so they sequenced expressed TCRB transcripts. Here immunoSEQ multiplex PCR was the method, and the copy in TCRdb shows in-frame clones only, minus some. This table holds under 550,000 clones, 10% to 12% found once. CD45RO/CCR7/CD25/CD127/CD95/CD27 sorting isolated CD4+ naive, central memory, regulatory and stem cell-like memory cells. Source material: naive CD4+ T cells from blood. The rearrangement joins TRBV14 to TRBJ2-1; possible D gene TRBD1, 5 bases. This TCR came from a woman younger than 30 in good health. This CDR3 is CASSHAGWTYNEQFF. CDR3 DNA: TGTGCCAGCAGCCACGCAGGGTGGACCTACAATGAGCAGTTCTTC. The full variable domain, with the rest looked up from reference TRBV14 and TRBJ2-1, is EAGVTQFPSHSVIEKGQTVTLRCDPISGHDNLYWYRRVMGKEIKFLLHFVKESKQDESGMPNNRFLAERTGGTYSTLKVQPAELEDSGVYFCASSHAGWTYNEQFFGPGTRLTVL.